Shown below are 27 T cell receptor beta chains from a single sample sequenced in a study of T cells in Graves' hyperthyroidism and ophthalmopathy. TCR beta CDR3 regions were amplified from RNA. Using the HTBI primer set, a first-round RT-PCR was run on the TCR CDR3. TCRdb called the multiplex PCR reads again in MiXCR, with one record for every CDR3 protein. The profile covers some 720,000 distinct CDR3 sequences, with roughly 15% appearing a single time and under 10% taken by the ten largest. Sequences were obtained from blood. These receptors were obtained from a man between 18 and 35 years old with Graves' hyperthyroidism.

In this sample, this clonotype turned up many times. The chain recombines TRBV7-2 with TRBJ2-1; 12 bases map to TRBD2. The germline gives CDR1 SGHTA, CDR2 FQGNSA. Trimming removed 6 bases from V and 10 bases from J; junction bases left unmatched: 7. The CDR3 extends over 14 amino acids. The CDR3 protein is CASRPSGGGSEQFF. In DNA form, the CDR3 reads TGTGCCAGCAGACCTAGCGGGGGGGGGTCCGAGCAGTTCTTC. The whole variable domain, remainder taken from reference TRBV7-2 and TRBJ2-1, is GAGVSQSPSNKVTEKGKDVELRCDPISGHTALYWYRQSLGQGLEFLIYFQGNSAPDKSGLPSDRFSAERTGGSVSTLTIQRTQQEDSAVYLCASRPSGGGSEQFFGPGTRLTVL.

The table lists this clonotype with many counts. This chain joins TRBV18 and TRBJ2-3; the D is unclear. The ends were cut back, 5 bases at V and 0 bases at J, with 9 bases in the middle. Looked up from germline, CDR1 is KGHSH and CDR2 is LQKENI. CDR3 length equals 14 residues. The CDR3 DNA reads TGTGCCAGCTCAACTCGAGCTAGCACAGATACGCAGTATTTT. This translates into CASSTRASTDTQYF.

Ten or more counts support this clonotype. The genes are TRBV12-3 or TRBV12-4 and TRBJ1-6, with D possibly matching TRBD1 (6 bases). CDR3 size: 15 residues. V shed 2 bases and J shed 5 bases, with 10 bases lying between them. CDR3 coding DNA: TGTGCCAGCAGTTTAAGGGGGGCAGATAATTCACCCCTCCACTTT. Protein product: CASSLRGADNSPLHF.

This clonotype was counted ten times or more. The genes are TRBV6-2 or TRBV6-3 and TRBJ2-3, with 8 bases that match TRBD2. The V segment lost 6 bases and the J segment 4 bases; nucleotides outside the gene matches: 9. This CDR3 comprises 15 residues. Germline values: CDR1 MNHEY, CDR2 SVGEGT. In DNA, the CDR3 is TGTGCCAGCAGGAATCCGGGACTAGTCGCAGATACGCAGTATTTT. It yields the protein CASRNPGLVADTQYF.

In this sample, this clonotype turned up a few times. This sequence joins TRBV2 and TRBJ2-1; D gene ambiguous. This CDR3 comprises 14 residues. V was shortened by 7 bases and J by 8 bases, with 18 bases between the two germline ends. Germline V gene data show CDR1 as SNHLY and CDR2 as FYNNEI. The CDR3 reads CASKRPSQLYEQFF. DNA of the CDR3: TGTGCCAGCAAAAGGCCTAGTCAGTTATATGAGCAGTTCTTC. The complete variable domain, with remaining parts taken from reference TRBV2 and TRBJ2-1, reads EPEVTQTPSHQVTQMGQEVILRCVPISNHLYFYWYRQILGQKVEFLVSFYNNEISEKSEIFDDQFSVERPDGSNFTLKIRSTKLEDSAMYFCASKRPSQLYEQFFGPGTRLTVL.

This clonotype was found many times. The V call is TRBV12-3 or TRBV12-4, the J call TRBJ2-1; 15 nucleotides agree with TRBD2. This CDR3 has 17 residues. After removal of 0 bases from V and 9 bases from J, the junction contained 6 bases not matched to a gene. The CDR3 nucleotides are TGTGCCAGCAGTTTAGCAGGACTAGCGGGAGGGTTCGGTGAGCAGTTCTTC. It translates to CASSLAGLAGGFGEQFF.

The chain joins TRBV9 to TRBJ2-1; TRBD2 aligns across 7 bases. V dropped 0 bases and J dropped 7; count of bases not matched to a gene: 13. Germline CDR1 SGDLS, CDR2 YYNGEE. CDR3 length equals 17 residues. The DNA of the CDR3 is TGTGCCAGCAGCGTAGCTCGGGCGGGGAGGGCCGGAAATGAGCAGTTCTTC. This codes for CASSVARAGRAGNEQFF.

The V gene is TRBV4-1, the J gene TRBJ1-5; no definite D call. V was trimmed by 4 bases and J by 5 bases, leaving 9 bases between them. The CDR3 length is 13 residues. Germline V gene lookup returns CDR1 MGHRA and CDR2 YSYEKL. For the CDR3, the DNA is TGCGCCAGCAGCCGAAGTTGGGATCAGCCCCAGCATTTT. It is translated as CASSRSWDQPQHF.

This clonotype was picked up many times. This chain connects TRBV3-1 to TRBJ1-1; no reliable D call. CDR1 and CDR2 (germline): LGHDT, YNNKEL (reference sequence). The CDR3 extends over 13 amino acids. The V end was cut by 4 bases, the J end by 4 bases, with 10 bases between. The CDR3 region is CASSPATRTEAFF. The CDR3 DNA reads TGTGCCAGCAGCCCGGCTACGCGCACTGAAGCTTTCTTT.

The V and J genes are TRBV7-8 and TRBJ2-7; 8 positions agree with TRBD2. The V gene end was trimmed by 1 base and the J gene end by 6 bases; junction bases not matched to a gene: 5. The CDR3 contains 14 residues. The V gene's germline CDR1 is SGHVS and CDR2 FQNEAQ. The CDR3 loop reads CASSLEVAGTEQYF. The CDR3 nucleotides read TGTGCCAGCAGCTTAGAAGTAGCGGGGACCGAGCAGTACTTC. The whole variable domain, remainder taken from reference TRBV7-8 and TRBJ2-7, is GAGVSQSPRYKVAKRGQDVALRCDPISGHVSLFWYQQALGQGPEFLTYFQNEAQLDKSGLPSDRFFAERPEGSVSTLKIQRTQQEDSAVYLCASSLEVAGTEQYFGPGTRLTVT.

This clonotype was picked up a small number of times. The V call is TRBV11-2, the J call TRBJ2-2, with TRBD1 identical over 7 bases. The germline V gene has CDR1 SGHAT and CDR2 FQNNGV. This CDR3 contains 15 residues. The V gene end was trimmed by 2 bases and the J gene end by 7 bases; junction bases not matched to a gene: 7. DNA for the CDR3: TGTGCCAGCAGCTTAAGGGACAGTCCTGTCGGGGAGCTGTTTTTT. Translation gives CASSLRDSPVGELFF.

In its sample, this clonotype was seen once. This chain uses TRBV30 with TRBJ1-1, with 7 bases lining up with TRBD1. The germline V gene encodes CDR1 GTSNPN and CDR2 SVGIG (reference sequence). The ends lost 4 bases at V and 1 base at J; junction bases unmatched: 6. The CDR3 extends over 14 amino acids. In DNA, the CDR3 is TGTGCCTGGACGACAGGGTCGGGGAACACTGAAGCTTTCTTT. It yields the protein CAWTTGSGNTEAFF. Together with reference TRBV30 and TRBJ1-1, the CDR3 gives the full variable domain: SQTIHQWPATLVQPVGSPLSLECTVEGTSNPNLYWYRQAAGRGLQLLFYSVGIGQISSEVPQNLSASRPQDRQFILSSKKLLLSDSGFYLCAWTTGSGNTEAFFGQGTRLTVV.

J is TRBJ2-2 and V is TRBV9; the D is unclear. With 0 bases removed from V and 4 bases from J, the gap between germline ends came to 10 bases. Germline V gene sequence: CDR1 SGDLS, CDR2 YYNGEE. The CDR3 covers 15 residues. In DNA form, the CDR3 reads TGTGCCAGCAGCGTAGCGGGCCGCACCACCGGGGAGCTGTTTTTT. Its protein product is CASSVAGRTTGELFF.

This clonotype turned up a few times. The rearrangement uses TRBV5-1 and TRBJ2-1; 9 nucleotides line up with TRBD2. CDR1 is SGHRS and CDR2 is YFSETQ in the germline V gene. This CDR3 has 15 amino acids. J was trimmed by 9 bases and V by 1 base; bases with no gene match: 8. The CDR3 protein is CASSLYDSGRPEQFF. DNA of the CDR3: TGCGCCAGCAGCTTGTATGATAGCGGGAGACCTGAGCAGTTCTTC.

This clonotype was counted many times. This rearrangement joins TRBV7-2 to TRBJ2-3; maybe TRBD1 (5 bases). Trimming took off 7 bases at V and 9 bases at J, with 11 bases between the two ends. Germline CDR1 is SGHTA and CDR2 is FQGNSA. The CDR3 has 11 amino acids. The DNA for the CDR3 is TGTGCCAGCACCTCCCAGGGCACGCAGTATTTT. Translated: CASTSQGTQYF.

This clonotype has a single count. A read error may be the cause here, since a much bigger clone is one base away. The CDR3 region has the DNA TGTGCCAGCAGCCTCGCTGCAGGAGGGGACTACGGGCAGTACTTC. It codes for CASSLAAGGDYGQYF. The V gene is TRBV7-3, the J gene TRBJ2-7, with TRBD2 identical over 7 bases. CDR1 and CDR2 (germline): SGHTA, FQGTGA. The CDR3 has 15 amino acids.

This clonotype has ten or more counts. The chain has TRBV30 and TRBJ2-1; D is undetermined. The CDR3 is 11 residues long. The germline gives CDR1 GTSNPN, CDR2 SVGIG (reference sequence). V was trimmed by 4 bases and J by 10 bases, leaving 11 bases between them. CDR3 amino acids: CAWNVRREQFF. The DNA for the CDR3 is TGTGCCTGGAATGTTAGGCGAGAGCAGTTCTTC. The whole variable domain, remainder taken from reference TRBV30 and TRBJ2-1, is SQTIHQWPATLVQPVGSPLSLECTVEGTSNPNLYWYRQAAGRGLQLLFYSVGIGQISSEVPQNLSASRPQDRQFILSSKKLLLSDSGFYLCAWNVRREQFFGPGTRLTVL.

This clonotype was recorded many times. The V call is TRBV10-1, the J call TRBJ2-7; D possibly corresponds to TRBD2 (6 bases). From germline, CDR1 is WNHNN and CDR2 SYGVQD (reference sequence). The germline V and J ends were trimmed by 8 bases and 4 bases, with 15 bases remaining between them. The length of the CDR3 is 13 residues. The CDR3 is CASPGLAKYEQYF. As DNA, the CDR3 is TGCGCCAGCCCGGGACTCGCCAAATACGAGCAGTACTTC.

This clonotype was detected a few times. The CDR3 here is CSVEFLSGNTIYF. CDR3 nucleotides: TGCAGCGTTGAGTTCCTCTCTGGAAACACCATATATTTT. The rearrangement uses TRBV29-1 and TRBJ1-3; D remains unclear. With 3 bases removed from V and 0 bases from J, the gap between germline ends came to 6 bases. The germline gives CDR1 SQVTM, CDR2 ANQGSEA. The CDR3 runs 13 residues.

This clonotype was counted only a few times. V gene TRBV14 combines with J gene TRBJ2-3; D is uncertain. From germline, CDR1 is SGHDN and CDR2 FVKESK. The length of the CDR3 is 17 residues. Trimming removed 0 bases at V and 2 bases at J, with 15 bases between. CDR3 amino acids: CASSQEDLGVDTDTQYF. The CDR3 nucleotides read TGTGCCAGCAGCCAAGAAGACCTAGGTGTGGACACAGATACGCAGTATTTT.

The V call is TRBV24-1, the J call TRBJ2-5; the D call may be TRBD1 or TRBD2 (5 bases each). V was pared by 3 bases and J by 1 base, with 11 bases between. Germline CDR1 is KGHDR and CDR2 is SFDVKD. The CDR3 runs to 15 residues. CDR3 nucleotides: TGTGCCACCAGTGATGCCCGAGGGGCCCAAGAGACCCAGTACTTC. It is translated as CATSDARGAQETQYF.

This clonotype was counted many times. V and J are TRBV12-3 or TRBV12-4 and TRBJ2-7, with 8 bases fitting TRBD2. There are 16 residues in the CDR3. V lost 4 bases, J lost 4 bases, and 12 bases stayed unmatched. CDR3 DNA: TGTGCCAGCAGTTCCCCCCTAGCGGGCGGACCTTACGAGCAGTACTTC. Encoded protein: CASSSPLAGGPYEQYF.

This clonotype was seen a few times. The chain recombines TRBV7-2 with TRBJ2-2; 8 bases fit TRBD2. With V trimmed by 4 bases and J by 0 bases, 4 bases remained unmatched. The CDR3 contains 16 residues. Germline CDR1 is SGHTA and CDR2 is FQGNSA. This CDR3 reads CASSSWTSPNTGELFF. The CDR3 nucleotides are TGTGCCAGCAGCTCCTGGACTAGCCCGAACACCGGGGAGCTGTTTTTT.

This clonotype was seen more than once but under ten times. The chain uses TRBV28 and TRBJ2-7; 9 bases agree with TRBD1. V shed 5 bases and J 6 bases; nucleotides not matched to a gene: 8. CDR1 and CDR2 (germline): MDHEN, SYDVKM. The CDR3 consists of 14 residues. The CDR3 region is CASSAPGTGFEQYF. CDR3 bases: TGTGCCAGCAGTGCCCCCGGGACAGGGTTCGAGCAGTACTTC.

This clonotype was detected many times. The gene calls are TRBV11-2 and TRBJ2-7, with 13 positions matching TRBD2. This CDR3 contains 16 residues. Germline loops: CDR1 SGHAT, CDR2 FQNNGV. V gave up 1 base and J gave up 7 bases; unmatched junction bases: 7. CDR3 residues: CASSLARLAGGREQYF. The CDR3 bases are TGTGCCAGCAGCTTAGCTAGACTAGCGGGAGGTCGGGAGCAGTACTTC.

The sample holds many counts of this clonotype. The chain employs TRBV11-2 and TRBJ2-1; 13 bases map to TRBD2. CDR1 SGHAT and CDR2 FQNNGV come from the germline V gene. After removal of 4 bases from V and 1 base from J, the junction contained 10 bases not matched to a gene. The CDR3 is made up of 19 amino acids. CDR3 region: CASSSSGRLAGGSYNEQFF. As DNA, the CDR3 is TGTGCCAGCAGCTCCTCCGGGCGACTAGCGGGAGGATCCTACAATGAGCAGTTCTTC.

This clonotype turned up a few times. The chain joins TRBV9 to TRBJ2-3; D not resolved. Germline-derived CDR1 and CDR2 are SGDLS and YYNGEE. The length of the CDR3 is 12 residues. V was cut by 3 bases and J by 4 bases, with 6 bases left in between. CDR3 sequence: CASSARADTQYF. The CDR3 bases are TGTGCCAGCAGCGCCCGAGCAGATACGCAGTATTTT.